The 7 T cell receptor beta chains reported below all come from one sample, sequenced in a study of T cells in women clearing cervical HPV infection. Clones were read by immunoSEQ multiplex PCR, and TCRdb kept only the in-frame ones, dropping some. The sample includes about 32,000 clones. The material sequenced was blood buffy coat. The source is a woman aged 18-70 years with a cervical HPV16 infection that either progressed to CIN3+ or cleared (not recorded which).

Comment on this clone: The missing CDR3 end, 3 residues past where the read stops, is filled in from the germline J gene. V usage is TRBV6-1 and J usage is TRBJ1-6; D call uncertain. The CDR3 runs 18 residues. CDR1 is MNHNS, CDR2 SASEGT, per germline. V gave up 1 base and J gave up 5 bases, with 18 bases separating them. The CDR3 loop is CASSEVLSMVLNNSPLHF. The covered CDR3 bases are TGTGCCAGCAGTGAAGTCTTGAGTATGGTACTGAATAATTCACCC.

With regard to this clone: The CDR3 end falls 3 residues outside the read, so it is completed with the germline J gene. The chain is built from TRBV30 and TRBJ1-1, with D possibly being TRBD1 (6 bases). This CDR3 has 15 amino acids. Germline CDR1 is GTSNPN and CDR2 is SVGIG (reference sequence). Trimming stripped 3 bases from V and 5 bases from J, with 19 bases between. The CDR3 DNA, read in part, is TGTGCCTGGAGACCCTCCTTCAGGGGTCGGACTGAA. Its protein product is CAWRPSFRGRTE. The full CDR3 reads CAWRPSFRGRTEAFF.

On this clone: The read comes to an end 3 residues before the CDR3 does, leaving the germline J gene to fill in the end. This rearrangement joins TRBV7-9 to TRBJ1-2, with TRBD1 identical over 7 bases. V lost 1 base to trimming and J lost 7 bases; unmatched junction nucleotides: 6. The length of the CDR3 is 14 residues. The germline gives CDR1 SEHNR, CDR2 FQNEAQ (reference sequence). CDR3 sequence reads: CASSLVADRVGYTF. The part of the CDR3 DNA that was read is TGTGCCAGCAGCTTAGTAGCAGACAGGGTTGGC.

The CDR3 spells CASSLREPGTGSTSTDTYTF. The covered CDR3 bases are TGTGCCAGCAGCTTAAGGGAGCCCGGGACAGGCTCAACTAGCACAGATACC. The chain recombines TRBV7-3 with TRBJ1-2; 8 nucleotides match TRBD1. The read ends 3 residues early relative to the CDR3; the germline J gene fills the gap. Germline values: CDR1 SGHTA, CDR2 FQGTGA. This CDR3 is built from 20 residues.

A note on this clone: The CDR3 extends 3 residues past the end of the read, so its final part is completed from the germline J gene. This chain joins TRBV6-2 or TRBV6-3 and TRBJ1-5; no clear D. V was shortened by 6 bases and J by 1 base, with 10 bases between the two germline ends. CDR1 and CDR2 (germline): MNHEY, SVGEGT. This CDR3 has 14 amino acids. The DNA read from the CDR3 is TGTGCCAGCAGACCCCTAGGCAGCAATCAGCCC. Protein product: CASRPLGSNQP. The complete CDR3 protein is CASRPLGSNQPQHF.

Notes on this clone: The read stops 3 residues short of the end of the CDR3; the missing end is completed from the germline J gene. This chain uses TRBV5-1 with TRBJ1-4; D is possibly TRBD1 (5 bases). Trimming took 1 base from V and 3 from J, leaving 16 bases between them. The CDR3 loop spans 17 amino acids. Germline lookup yields CDR1 SGHRS and CDR2 YFSETQ. The sequenced part of the CDR3 DNA is TGCGCCAGCAGCTTGTGGGGACTGACGGCTTCTAATGAAAAA. It translates to CASSLWGLTASNEK. The full-length CDR3 reads as CASSLWGLTASNEKLFF.

On this clone: The read ends 3 residues early relative to the CDR3; the germline J gene fills the gap. This chain connects TRBV18 to TRBJ1-5; D unresolved. V was cut by 2 bases and J by 1 base, with 6 bases left in between. This CDR3 is built from 14 residues. Germline-derived CDR1 and CDR2 are KGHSH and LQKENI. CDR3 protein: CASSPSGSNQPQHF. CDR3 DNA (partial): TGTGCCAGCTCACCATCCGGGAGCAATCAGCCC.